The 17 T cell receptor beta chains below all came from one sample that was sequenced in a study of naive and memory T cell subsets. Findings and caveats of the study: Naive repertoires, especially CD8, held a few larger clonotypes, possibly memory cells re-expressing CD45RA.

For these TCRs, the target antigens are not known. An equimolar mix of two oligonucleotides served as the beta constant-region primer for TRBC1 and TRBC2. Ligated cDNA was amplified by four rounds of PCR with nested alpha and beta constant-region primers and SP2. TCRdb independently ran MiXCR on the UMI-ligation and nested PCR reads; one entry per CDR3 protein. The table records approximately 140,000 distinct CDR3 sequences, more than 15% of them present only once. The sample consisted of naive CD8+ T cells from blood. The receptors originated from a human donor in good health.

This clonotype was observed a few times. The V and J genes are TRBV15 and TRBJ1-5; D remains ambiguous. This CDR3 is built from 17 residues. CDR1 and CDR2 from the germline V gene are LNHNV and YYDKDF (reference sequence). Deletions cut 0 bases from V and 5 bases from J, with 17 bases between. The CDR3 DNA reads TGTGCCACCAGCAGAGATGAGGGCCGGGATTCAGATCAGCCCCAGCATTTT. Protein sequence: CATSRDEGRDSDQPQHF.

In DNA, the CDR3 is TGCAGCGTTCAAGGGCGGGACACTAACACCTACGAGCAGTACTTC. Residues: CSVQGRDTNTYEQYF. The chain recombines TRBV29-1 with TRBJ2-7, with D possibly being TRBD1 or TRBD2 (6 bases each). CDR3 length equals 15 residues. Germline assignment: CDR1 SQVTM and CDR2 ANQGSEA. Trimming took off 5 bases at V and 2 bases at J, with 19 bases between the two ends.

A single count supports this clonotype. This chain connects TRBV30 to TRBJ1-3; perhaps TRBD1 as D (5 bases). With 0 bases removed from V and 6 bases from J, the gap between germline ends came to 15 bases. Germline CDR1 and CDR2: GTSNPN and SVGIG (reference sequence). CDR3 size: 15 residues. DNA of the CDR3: TGTGCCTGGAGTGTAGCGGGGCCCGGATTAAACACCATATATTTT. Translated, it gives CAWSVAGPGLNTIYF.

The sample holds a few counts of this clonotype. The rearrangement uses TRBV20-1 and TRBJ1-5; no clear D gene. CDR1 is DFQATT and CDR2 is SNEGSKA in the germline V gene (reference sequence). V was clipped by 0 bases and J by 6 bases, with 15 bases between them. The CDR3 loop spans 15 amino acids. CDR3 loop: CSARDPWELSQPQHF. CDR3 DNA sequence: TGCAGTGCTAGAGACCCGTGGGAGTTGAGTCAGCCCCAGCATTTT.

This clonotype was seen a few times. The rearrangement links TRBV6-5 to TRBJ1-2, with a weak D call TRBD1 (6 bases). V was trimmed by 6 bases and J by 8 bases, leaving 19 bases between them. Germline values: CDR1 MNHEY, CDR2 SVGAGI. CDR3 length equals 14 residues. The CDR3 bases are TGTGCCAGCAGACCCGGGACATCTGGGCCCGGCTACACCTTC. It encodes CASRPGTSGPGYTF.

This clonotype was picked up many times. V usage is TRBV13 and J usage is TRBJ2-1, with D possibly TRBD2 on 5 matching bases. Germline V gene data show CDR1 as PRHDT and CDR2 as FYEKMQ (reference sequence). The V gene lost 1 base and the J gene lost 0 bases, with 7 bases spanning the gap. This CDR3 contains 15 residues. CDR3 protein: CASSLVGNSYNEQFF. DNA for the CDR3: TGTGCCAGCAGCTTAGTCGGGAACTCCTACAATGAGCAGTTCTTC. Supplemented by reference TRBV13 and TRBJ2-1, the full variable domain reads AAGVIQSPRHLIKEKRETATLKCYPIPRHDTVYWYQQGPGQDPQFLISFYEKMQSDKGSIPDRFSAQQFSDYHSELNMSSLELGDSALYFCASSLVGNSYNEQFFGPGTRLTVL.

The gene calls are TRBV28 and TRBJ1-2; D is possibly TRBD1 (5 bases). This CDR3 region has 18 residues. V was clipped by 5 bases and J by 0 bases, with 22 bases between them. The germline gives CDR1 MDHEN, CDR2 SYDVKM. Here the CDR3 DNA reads TGTGCCAGCAGTGACCTCGGGACGGCCGATCACCCTAACTATGGCTACACCTTC. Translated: CASSDLGTADHPNYGYTF.

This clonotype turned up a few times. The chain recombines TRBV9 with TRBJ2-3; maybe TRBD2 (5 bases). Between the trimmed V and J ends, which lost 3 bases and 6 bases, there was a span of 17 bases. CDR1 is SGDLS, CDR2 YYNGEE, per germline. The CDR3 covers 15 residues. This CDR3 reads CASSAEGIFPDTQYF. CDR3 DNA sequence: TGTGCCAGCAGCGCTGAGGGCATTTTTCCTGATACGCAGTATTTT.

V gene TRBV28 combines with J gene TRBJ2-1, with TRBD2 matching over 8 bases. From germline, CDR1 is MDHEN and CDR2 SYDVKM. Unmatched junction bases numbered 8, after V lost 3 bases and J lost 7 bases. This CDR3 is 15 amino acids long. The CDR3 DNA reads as TGTGCCAGCAGTTTCGGTAGCGGGAATCGGAATGAGCAGTTCTTC. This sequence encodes CASSFGSGNRNEQFF. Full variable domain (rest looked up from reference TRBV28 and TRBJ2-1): DVKVTQSSRYLVKRTGEKVFLECVQDMDHENMFWYRQDPGLGLRLIYFSYDVKMKEKGDIPEGYSVSREKKERFSLILESASTNQTSMYLCASSFGSGNRNEQFFGPGTRLTVL.

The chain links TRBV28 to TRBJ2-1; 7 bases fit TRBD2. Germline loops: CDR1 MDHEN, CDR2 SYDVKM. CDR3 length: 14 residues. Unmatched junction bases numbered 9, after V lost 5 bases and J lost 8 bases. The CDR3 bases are TGTGCCAGCAGTCTAATAGGGGCGGGGGATGAGCAGTTCTTC. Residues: CASSLIGAGDEQFF.

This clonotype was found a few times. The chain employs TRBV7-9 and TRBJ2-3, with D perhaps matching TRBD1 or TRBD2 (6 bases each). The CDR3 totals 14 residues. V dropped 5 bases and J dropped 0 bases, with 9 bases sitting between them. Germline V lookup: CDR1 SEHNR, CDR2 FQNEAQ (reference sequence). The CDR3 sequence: CASSPGASTDTQYF. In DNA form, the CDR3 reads TGTGCCAGCAGCCCGGGGGCTAGCACAGATACGCAGTATTTT.

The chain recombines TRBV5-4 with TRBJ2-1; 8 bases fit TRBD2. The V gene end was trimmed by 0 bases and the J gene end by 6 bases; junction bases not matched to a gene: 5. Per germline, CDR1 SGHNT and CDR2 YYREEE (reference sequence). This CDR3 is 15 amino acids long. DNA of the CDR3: TGTGCCAGCAGCTTGGGACTAGCGATCATCAATGAGCAGTTCTTC. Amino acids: CASSLGLAIINEQFF.

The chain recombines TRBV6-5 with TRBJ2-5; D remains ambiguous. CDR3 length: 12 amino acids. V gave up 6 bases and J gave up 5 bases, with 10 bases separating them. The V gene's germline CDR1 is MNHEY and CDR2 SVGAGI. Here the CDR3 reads CASRGFLETQYF. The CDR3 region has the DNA TGTGCCAGCAGAGGTTTCTTGGAGACCCAGTACTTC.

The CDR3 sequence is CASSLITEAFF. The CDR3 region has the DNA TGTGCCAGCAGTTTAATTACTGAAGCTTTCTTT. This sequence joins TRBV7-9 and TRBJ1-1; D remains unclear. The V gene's germline CDR1 is SEHNR and CDR2 FQNEAQ (reference sequence). V was clipped by 6 bases and J by 5 bases, with 7 bases between them. CDR3 size: 11 residues.

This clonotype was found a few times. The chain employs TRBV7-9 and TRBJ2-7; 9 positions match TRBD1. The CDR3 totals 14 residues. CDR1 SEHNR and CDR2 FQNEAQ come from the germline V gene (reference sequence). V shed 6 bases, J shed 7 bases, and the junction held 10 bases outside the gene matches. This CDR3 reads CASRHRDREWEQYF. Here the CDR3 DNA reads TGTGCCAGCAGGCACCGGGACAGGGAATGGGAGCAGTACTTC.

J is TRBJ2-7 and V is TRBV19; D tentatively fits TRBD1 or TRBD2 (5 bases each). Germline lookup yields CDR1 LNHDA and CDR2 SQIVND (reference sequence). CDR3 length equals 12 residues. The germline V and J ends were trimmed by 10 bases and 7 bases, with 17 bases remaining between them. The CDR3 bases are TGTGCCACCAGAGGGGAGTTCATTGAGCAGTACTTC. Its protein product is CATRGEFIEQYF.

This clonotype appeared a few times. CDR3 sequence reads: CASTRYRGVDYGYTF. CDR3 DNA sequence: TGTGCCAGCACTCGTTACAGGGGGGTCGACTATGGCTACACCTTC. This chain links TRBV12-3 or TRBV12-4 with TRBJ1-2, with TRBD1 matching over 8 bases. Trimming at V came to 7 bases and at J to 3 bases, leaving 10 bases not matched to a gene. The CDR3 is 15 amino acids.